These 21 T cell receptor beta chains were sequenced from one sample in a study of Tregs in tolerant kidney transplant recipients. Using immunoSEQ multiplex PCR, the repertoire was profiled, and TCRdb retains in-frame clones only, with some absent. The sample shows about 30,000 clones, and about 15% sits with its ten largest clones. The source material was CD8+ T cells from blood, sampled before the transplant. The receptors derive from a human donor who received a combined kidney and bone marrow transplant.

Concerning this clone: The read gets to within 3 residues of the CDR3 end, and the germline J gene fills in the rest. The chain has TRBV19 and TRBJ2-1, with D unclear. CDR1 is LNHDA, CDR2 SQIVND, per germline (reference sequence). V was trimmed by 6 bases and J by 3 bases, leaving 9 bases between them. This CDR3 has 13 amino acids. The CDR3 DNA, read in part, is TGTGCCAGTAGCAGCGCCGTCTACAATGAG. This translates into CASSSAVYNE. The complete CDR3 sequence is CASSSAVYNEQFF. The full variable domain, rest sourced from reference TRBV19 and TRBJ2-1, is DGGITQSPKYLFRKEGQNVTLSCEQNLNHDAMYWYRQDPGQGLRLIYYSQIVNDFQKGDIAEGYSVSREKKESFPLTVTSAQKNPTAFYLCASSSAVYNEQFFGPGTRLTVL.

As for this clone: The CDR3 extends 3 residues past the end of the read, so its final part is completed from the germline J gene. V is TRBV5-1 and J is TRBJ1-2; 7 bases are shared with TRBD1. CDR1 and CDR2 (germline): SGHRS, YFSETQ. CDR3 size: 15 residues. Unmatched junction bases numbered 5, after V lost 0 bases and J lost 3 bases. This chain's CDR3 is CASSLARGTDYGYTF. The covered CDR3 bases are TGCGCCAGCAGCTTGGCCAGGGGGACGGACTATGGC.

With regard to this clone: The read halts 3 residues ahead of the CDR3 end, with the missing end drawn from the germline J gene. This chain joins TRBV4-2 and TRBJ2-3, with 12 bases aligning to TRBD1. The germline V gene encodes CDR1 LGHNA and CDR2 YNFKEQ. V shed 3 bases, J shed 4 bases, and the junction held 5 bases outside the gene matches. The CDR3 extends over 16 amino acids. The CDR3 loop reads CASSHRDRGPPDTQYF. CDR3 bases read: TGTGCCAGCAGCCATAGGGACAGGGGGCCCCCAGATACG.

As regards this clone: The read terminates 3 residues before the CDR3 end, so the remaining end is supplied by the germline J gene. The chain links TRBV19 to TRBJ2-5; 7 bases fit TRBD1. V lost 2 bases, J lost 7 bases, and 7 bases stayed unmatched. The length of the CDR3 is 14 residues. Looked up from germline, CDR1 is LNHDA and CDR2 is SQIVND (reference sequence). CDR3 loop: CASSIQGDWGTQYF. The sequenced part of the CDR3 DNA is TGTGCCAGTAGTATACAGGGGGATTGGGGGACC.

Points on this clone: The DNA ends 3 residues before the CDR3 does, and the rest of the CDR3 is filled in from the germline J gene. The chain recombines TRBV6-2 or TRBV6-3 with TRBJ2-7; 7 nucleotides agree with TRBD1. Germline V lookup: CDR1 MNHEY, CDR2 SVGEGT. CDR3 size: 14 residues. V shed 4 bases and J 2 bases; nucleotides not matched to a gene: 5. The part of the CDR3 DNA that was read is TGTGCCAGCAGTTGGAACAGGGGTACCTACGAG. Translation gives CASSWNRGTYE. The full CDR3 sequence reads CASSWNRGTYEQYF.

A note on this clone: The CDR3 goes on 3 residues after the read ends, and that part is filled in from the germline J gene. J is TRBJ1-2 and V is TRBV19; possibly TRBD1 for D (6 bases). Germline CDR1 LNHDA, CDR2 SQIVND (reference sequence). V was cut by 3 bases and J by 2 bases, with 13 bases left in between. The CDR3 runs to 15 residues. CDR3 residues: CASSMEGQLNYGYTF. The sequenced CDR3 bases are TGTGCCAGTAGTATGGAAGGACAGCTCAACTATGGC.

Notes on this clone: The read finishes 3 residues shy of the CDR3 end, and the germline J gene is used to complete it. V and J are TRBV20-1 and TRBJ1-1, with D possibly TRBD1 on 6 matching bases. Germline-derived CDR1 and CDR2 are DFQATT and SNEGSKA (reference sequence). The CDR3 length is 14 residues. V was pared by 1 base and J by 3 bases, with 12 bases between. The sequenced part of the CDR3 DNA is TGCAGTGCTAGAGCCGGACAGTGGCACACTGAA. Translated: CSARAGQWHTE. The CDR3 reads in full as CSARAGQWHTEAFF.

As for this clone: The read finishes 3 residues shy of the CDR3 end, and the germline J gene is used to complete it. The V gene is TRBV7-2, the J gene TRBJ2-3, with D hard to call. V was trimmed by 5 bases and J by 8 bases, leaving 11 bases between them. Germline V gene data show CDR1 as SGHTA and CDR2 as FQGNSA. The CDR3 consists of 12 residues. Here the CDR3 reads CASSPGVGTQYF. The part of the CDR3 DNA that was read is TGTGCCAGCAGCCCAGGAGTTGGTACG. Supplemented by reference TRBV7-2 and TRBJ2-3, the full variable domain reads GAGVSQSPSNKVTEKGKDVELRCDPISGHTALYWYRQSLGQGLEFLIYFQGNSAPDKSGLPSDRFSAERTGGSVSTLTIQRTQQEDSAVYLCASSPGVGTQYFGPGTRLTVL.

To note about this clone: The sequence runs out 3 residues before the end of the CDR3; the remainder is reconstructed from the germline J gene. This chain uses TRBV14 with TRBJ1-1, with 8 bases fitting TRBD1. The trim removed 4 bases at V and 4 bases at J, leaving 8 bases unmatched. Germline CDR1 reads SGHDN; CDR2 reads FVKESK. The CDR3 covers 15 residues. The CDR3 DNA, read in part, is TGTGCCAGCAGCCCAGGGGGCTATGGTGGCACTGAA. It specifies CASSPGGYGGTE. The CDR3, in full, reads CASSPGGYGGTEAFF.

CDR3 region: CASSEWQGSDEQFF. The sequenced part of the CDR3 DNA is TGCGCCAGCAGTGAGTGGCAGGGTTCGGATGAG. V usage is TRBV10-1 and J usage is TRBJ2-1; possible D gene TRBD1, 5 bases. The CDR3 is cut off 3 residues early in the read; its end comes from the germline J gene. The CDR3 is made up of 14 amino acids. Trimming cost V 1 base and J 8 bases, with 12 bases left between them. CDR1 is WNHNN and CDR2 is SYGVQD in the germline V gene (reference sequence).

The CDR3 spells CASSIVGAGRYNEQFF. The CDR3 bases that were read are TGTGCCAGTAGTATAGTGGGGGCGGGTCGGTACAATGAG. The gene calls are TRBV19 and TRBJ2-1; D possibly corresponds to TRBD1 (6 bases). The read stops 3 residues short of the end of the CDR3; the missing end is completed from the germline J gene. Germline CDR1 is LNHDA and CDR2 is SQIVND (reference sequence). The V end lost 1 base, the J end lost 4 bases, and 14 bases lay between the germline ends. The CDR3 has 16 residues.

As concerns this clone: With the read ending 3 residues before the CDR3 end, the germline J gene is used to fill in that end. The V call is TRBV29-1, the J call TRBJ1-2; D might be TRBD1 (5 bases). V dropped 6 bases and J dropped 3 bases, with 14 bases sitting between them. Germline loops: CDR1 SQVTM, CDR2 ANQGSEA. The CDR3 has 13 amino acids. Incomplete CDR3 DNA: TGCAGCGTGGCCGGGACTGGAGACTATGGC. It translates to CSVAGTGDYG. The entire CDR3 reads CSVAGTGDYGYTF.

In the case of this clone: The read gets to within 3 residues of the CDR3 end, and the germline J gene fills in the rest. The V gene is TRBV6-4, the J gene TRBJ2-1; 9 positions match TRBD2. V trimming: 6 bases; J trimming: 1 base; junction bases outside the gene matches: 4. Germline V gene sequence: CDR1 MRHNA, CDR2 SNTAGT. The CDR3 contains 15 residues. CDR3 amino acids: CASSLTSGSYNEQFF. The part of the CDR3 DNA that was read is TGTGCCAGCAGCCTCACTAGCGGGTCCTACAATGAG.

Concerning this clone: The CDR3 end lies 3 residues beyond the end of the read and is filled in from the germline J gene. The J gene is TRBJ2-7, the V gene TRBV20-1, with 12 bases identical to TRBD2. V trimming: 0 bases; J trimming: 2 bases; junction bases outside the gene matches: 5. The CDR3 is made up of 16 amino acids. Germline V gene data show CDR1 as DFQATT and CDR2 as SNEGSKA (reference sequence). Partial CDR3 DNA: TGCAGTGCTAGAGATATTCCTAGCGGGAGGGCCTACGAG. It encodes CSARDIPSGRAYE. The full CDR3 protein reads CSARDIPSGRAYEQYF.

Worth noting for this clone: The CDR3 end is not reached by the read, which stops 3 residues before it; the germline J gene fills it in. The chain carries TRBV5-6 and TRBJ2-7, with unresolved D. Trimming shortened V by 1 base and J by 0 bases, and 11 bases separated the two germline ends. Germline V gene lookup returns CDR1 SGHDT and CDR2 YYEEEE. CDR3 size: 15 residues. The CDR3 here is CASSLPGPISYEQYF. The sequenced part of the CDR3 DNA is TGTGCCAGCAGCTTGCCAGGTCCTATCTCCTACGAG.

The sequenced CDR3 bases are TGTGCCTGGAGTTCGAGCCCGGGACTAGTAGTGAGGAATGAG. It encodes CAWSSSPGLVVRNE. The whole CDR3 sequence reads CAWSSSPGLVVRNEQFF. This sequence joins TRBV30 and TRBJ2-1, with 8 bases that match TRBD2. Read coverage stops 3 residues before the CDR3 terminus; the germline J gene supplies the remainder. With 2 bases clipped from V and 7 bases from J, the junction kept 16 bases outside the gene matches. The CDR3 loop spans 17 amino acids. From germline, CDR1 is GTSNPN and CDR2 SVGIG (reference sequence).

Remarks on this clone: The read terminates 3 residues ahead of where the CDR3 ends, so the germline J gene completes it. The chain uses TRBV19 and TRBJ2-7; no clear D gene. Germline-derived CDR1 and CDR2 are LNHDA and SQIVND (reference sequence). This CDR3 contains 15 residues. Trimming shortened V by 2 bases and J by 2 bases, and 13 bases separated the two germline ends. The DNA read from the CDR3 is TGTGCCAGTAGTATATTCTACGGTCAGGCCTACGAG. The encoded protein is CASSIFYGQAYE. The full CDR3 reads CASSIFYGQAYEQYF.

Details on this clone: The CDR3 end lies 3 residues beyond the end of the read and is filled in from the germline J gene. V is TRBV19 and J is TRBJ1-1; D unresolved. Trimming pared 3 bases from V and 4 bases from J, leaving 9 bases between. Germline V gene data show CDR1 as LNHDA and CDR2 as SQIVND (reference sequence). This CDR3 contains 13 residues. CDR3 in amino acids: CASSIGLGTEAFF. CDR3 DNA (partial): TGTGCCAGTAGTATCGGGTTGGGCACTGAA.

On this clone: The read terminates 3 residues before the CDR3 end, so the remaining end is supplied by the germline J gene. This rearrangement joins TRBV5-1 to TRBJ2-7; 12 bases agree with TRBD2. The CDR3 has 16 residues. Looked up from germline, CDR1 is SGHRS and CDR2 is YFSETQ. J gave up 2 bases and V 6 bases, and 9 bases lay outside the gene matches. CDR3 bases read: TGCGCCAGCACCCCCGTAGGGACTAGCGGGCCCTACGAG. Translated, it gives CASTPVGTSGPYE. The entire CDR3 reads CASTPVGTSGPYEQYF.

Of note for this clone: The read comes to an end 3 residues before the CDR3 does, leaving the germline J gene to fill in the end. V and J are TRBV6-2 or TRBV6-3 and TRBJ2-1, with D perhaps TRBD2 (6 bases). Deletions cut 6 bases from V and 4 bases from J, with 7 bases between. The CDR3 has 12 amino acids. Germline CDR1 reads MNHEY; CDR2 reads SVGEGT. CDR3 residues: CASRDYYNEQFF. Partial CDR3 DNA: TGTGCCAGCAGGGACTATTACAATGAG.

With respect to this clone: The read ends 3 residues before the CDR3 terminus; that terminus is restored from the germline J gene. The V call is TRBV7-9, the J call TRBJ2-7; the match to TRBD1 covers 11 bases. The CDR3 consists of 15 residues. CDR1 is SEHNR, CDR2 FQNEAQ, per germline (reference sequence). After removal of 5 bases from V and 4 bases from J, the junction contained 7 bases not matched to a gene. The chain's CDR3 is CASSQGGTGGYEQYF. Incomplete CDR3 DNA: TGTGCCAGCAGCCAAGGCGGGACAGGGGGATACGAG.